The sequence of this T cell receptor (beta chain) was determined in a study of blood T cell repertoires in COVID-19 (dated by TCRdb to between 2020 and 2021). Concerning the study at large: The collaborator samples originated in the United States, Italy and Spain and spanned the acute and convalescent phases of COVID-19. The repertoires were released in a freely available public database intended as a resource for research on the immune response to SARS-CoV-2. Samples were obtained from the ongoing ImmuneRACE study (first 160 participants) and from some 1,300 subjects provided by 6 global collaborators. Subjects who had been exposed to COVID-19, were actively infected with it, or had recovered from it provided the deeply sampled blood TCRbeta repertoires that made up the dataset. Where available, HLA class I and class II types were obtained from metadata supplied by the sample provider rather than from assay-based typing. The material from the prospective study consisted of cDNA or gDNA derived from T cells, B-cell-depleted T cells, or PBMCs. Nearly every sample came with metadata listing a de-identified subject ID, COVID-19 status, age in years and sex. Results the study describes overall, beyond this receptor: The amount of clinical and demographic metadata varied by source and participant and was provided uncurated.

Spanning cysteine to phenylalanine, the CDR3 consists of 14 amino acids. Solely the CDR3 DNA is kept, with 42 bases framed from the first base. Taken from the germline V gene, the CDR1 and CDR2 loops are SGHRS and YFSETQ. Relative to germline, V is 0 bases shorter and J is 7 bases shorter, with 11 bases between their ends. TCRbeta CDR3 regions were amplified from genomic DNA using the immunoSEQ Assay, a bias-controlled multiplex PCR. The authors' analysis ran thus. Within the assay, amplification of reference gene primers was used to estimate how many nucleated cells each sample contained. To quantify the absolute abundance of each unique TCRbeta CDR3 rearrangement, sequence reads were collapsed and filtered. For each sample, productive Simpson clonality was calculated as the square root of Simpson's diversity index over productive rearrangements. TCRdb mirrors the immuneACCESS table, restricted to in-frame sequences. Some clones are absent from its copies; in checked studies, under half trace to an unresolved V gene, and the reason for the others is unknown. The V and J calls and clone size were taken over from that table, and D and trimming were inferred from the DNA. Here the sample has around 180,000 clones; 84% occur a single time. Roughly 12% of the sample belongs to the ten largest clones.

On this clone itself: Its target antigen remains unknown. Base qualities are not provided; no much larger clone lies one nucleotide away. At the DNA level, this CDR3 is encoded by other sequences in the same sample as well.

In the prospective study, participants were roughly 18 to 100 years old, resided in under 30 geographic areas of the United States, and were enrolled through a virtual design. In the prospective study, participants were assigned to cohorts based on the clinical history participants reported in a screening survey and a study questionnaire. For ImmuneRACE Cohort 3, a participant was defined as recovered based on two consecutive negative NP/OP PCR tests, clearance by a healthcare professional, or resolution of symptoms. Mobile phlebotomists in the prospective study collected whole blood, serum and a nasopharyngeal or oropharyngeal swab from every participant. Additional blood draws and questionnaires over an approximately two-month period could optionally be provided by prospective study participants. Before DNA extraction, prospective study blood samples were shipped either frozen or at room temperature.

This clonotype was obtained from a man between 45 and 60 years old who had recovered from COVID-19. Rearrangement joined TRBV5-1 to TRBJ1-3, with TRBD1 as a weak D call on 5 bases. Sequenced input: PBMCs or T cells enriched from blood (not recorded which). The CDR3: CASSLGDSGNTIYF. The nucleotides are TGCGCCAGCAGCTTGGGTGACAGTGGCAACACCATATATTTT.